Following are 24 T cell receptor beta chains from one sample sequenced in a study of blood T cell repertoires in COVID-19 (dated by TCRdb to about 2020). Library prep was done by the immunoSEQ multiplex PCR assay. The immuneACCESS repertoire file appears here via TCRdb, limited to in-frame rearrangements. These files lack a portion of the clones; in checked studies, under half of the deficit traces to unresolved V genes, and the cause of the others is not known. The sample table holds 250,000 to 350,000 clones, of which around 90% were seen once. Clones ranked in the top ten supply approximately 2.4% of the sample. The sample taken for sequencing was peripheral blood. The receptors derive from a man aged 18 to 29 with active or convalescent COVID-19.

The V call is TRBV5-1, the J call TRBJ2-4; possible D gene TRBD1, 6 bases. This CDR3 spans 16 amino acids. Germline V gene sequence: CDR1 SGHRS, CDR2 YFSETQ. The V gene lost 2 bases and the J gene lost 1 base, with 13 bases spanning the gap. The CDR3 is CASSLQGDGAKNIQYF. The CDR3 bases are TGCGCCAGCAGCTTACAGGGTGATGGGGCCAAAAACATTCAGTACTTC.

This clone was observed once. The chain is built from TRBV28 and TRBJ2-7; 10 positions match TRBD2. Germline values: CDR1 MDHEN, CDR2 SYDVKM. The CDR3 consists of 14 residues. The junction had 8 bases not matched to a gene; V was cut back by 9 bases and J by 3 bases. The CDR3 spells CASTPSGRIYEQYF. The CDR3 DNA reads TGTGCCAGTACCCCTAGCGGGAGAATCTACGAGCAGTACTTC.

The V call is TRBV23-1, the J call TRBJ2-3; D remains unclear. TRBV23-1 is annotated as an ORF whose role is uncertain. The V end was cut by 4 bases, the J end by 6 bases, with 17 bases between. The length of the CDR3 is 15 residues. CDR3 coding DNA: TGCGCCAGCAGTCCGCCCTTACCCCCGGAGGATACGCAGTATTTT. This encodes CASSPPLPPEDTQYF.

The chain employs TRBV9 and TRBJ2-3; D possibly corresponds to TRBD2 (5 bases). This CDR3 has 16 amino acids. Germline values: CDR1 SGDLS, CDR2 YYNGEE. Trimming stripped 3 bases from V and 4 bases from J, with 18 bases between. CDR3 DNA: TGTGCCAGCAGCGCCTCCGGGATTTCGTCAGCAGATACGCAGTATTTT. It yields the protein CASSASGISSADTQYF. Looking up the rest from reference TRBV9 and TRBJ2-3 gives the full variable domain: DSGVTQTPKHLITATGQRVTLRCSPRSGDLSVYWYQQSLDQGLQFLIQYYNGEERAKGNILERFSAQQFPDLHSELNLSSLELGDSALYFCASSASGISSADTQYFGPGTRLTVL.

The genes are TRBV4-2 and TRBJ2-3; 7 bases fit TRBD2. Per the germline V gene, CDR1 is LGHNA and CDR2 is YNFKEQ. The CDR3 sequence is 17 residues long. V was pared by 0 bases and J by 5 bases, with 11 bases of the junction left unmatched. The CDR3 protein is CASSQDPGLTTVDTQYF. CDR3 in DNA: TGTGCCAGCAGCCAAGACCCGGGACTAACAACAGTAGATACGCAGTATTTT.

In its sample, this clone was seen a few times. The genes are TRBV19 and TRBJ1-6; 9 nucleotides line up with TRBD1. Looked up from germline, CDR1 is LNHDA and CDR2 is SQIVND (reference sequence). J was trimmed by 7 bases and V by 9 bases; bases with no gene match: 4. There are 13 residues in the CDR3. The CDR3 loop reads CASRDRVNSPLHF. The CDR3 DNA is TGTGCCAGCCGGGACAGGGTCAATTCACCCCTCCACTTT.

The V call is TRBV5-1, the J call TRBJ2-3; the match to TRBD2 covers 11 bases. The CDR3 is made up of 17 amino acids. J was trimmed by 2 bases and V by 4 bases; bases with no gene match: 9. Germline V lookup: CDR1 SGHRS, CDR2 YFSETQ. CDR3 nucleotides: TGCGCCAGCAGCCCTTATACTAGCGGGAGTTACACAGATACGCAGTATTTT. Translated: CASSPYTSGSYTDTQYF.

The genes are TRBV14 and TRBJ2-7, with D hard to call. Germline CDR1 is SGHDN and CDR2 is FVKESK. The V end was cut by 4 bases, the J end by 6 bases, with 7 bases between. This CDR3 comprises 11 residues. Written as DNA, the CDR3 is TGTGCCAGCAGCCTCGGTAGCGAGCAGTACTTC. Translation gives CASSLGSEQYF.

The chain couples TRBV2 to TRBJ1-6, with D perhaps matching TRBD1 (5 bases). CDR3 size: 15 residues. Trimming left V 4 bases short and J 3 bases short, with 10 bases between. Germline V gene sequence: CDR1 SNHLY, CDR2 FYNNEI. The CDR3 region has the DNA TGTGCCAGCAGTGGGCAGGGTTTCTATAATTCACCCCTCCACTTT. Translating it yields CASSGQGFYNSPLHF.

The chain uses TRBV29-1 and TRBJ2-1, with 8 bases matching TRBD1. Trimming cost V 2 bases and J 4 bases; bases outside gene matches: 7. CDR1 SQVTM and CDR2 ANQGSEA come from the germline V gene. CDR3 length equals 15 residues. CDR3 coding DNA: TGCAGCGTTGAAACGACAGGGGCAACATACAATGAGCAGTTCTTC. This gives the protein CSVETTGATYNEQFF.

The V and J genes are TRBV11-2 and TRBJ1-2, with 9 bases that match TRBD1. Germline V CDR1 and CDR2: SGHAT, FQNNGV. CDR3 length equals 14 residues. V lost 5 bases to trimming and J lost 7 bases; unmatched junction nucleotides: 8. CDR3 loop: CASSQQGAMGGYTF. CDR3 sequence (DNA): TGTGCCAGCAGCCAACAGGGGGCGATGGGTGGCTACACCTTC.

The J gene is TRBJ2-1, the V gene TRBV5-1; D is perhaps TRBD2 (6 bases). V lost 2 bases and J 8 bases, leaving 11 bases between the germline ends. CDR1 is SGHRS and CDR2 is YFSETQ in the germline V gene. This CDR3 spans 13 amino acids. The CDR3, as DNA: TGCGCCAGCAGCTTACGACTAGAGGATGAGCAGTTCTTC. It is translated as CASSLRLEDEQFF.

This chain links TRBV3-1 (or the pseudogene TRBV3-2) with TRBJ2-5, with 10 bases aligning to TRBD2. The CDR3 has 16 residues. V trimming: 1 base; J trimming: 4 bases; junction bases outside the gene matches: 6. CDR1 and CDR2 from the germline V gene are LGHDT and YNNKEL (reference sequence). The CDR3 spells CASSQALLAGGETQYF. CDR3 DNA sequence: TGTGCCAGCAGCCAAGCCTTGTTAGCGGGAGGAGAGACCCAGTACTTC.

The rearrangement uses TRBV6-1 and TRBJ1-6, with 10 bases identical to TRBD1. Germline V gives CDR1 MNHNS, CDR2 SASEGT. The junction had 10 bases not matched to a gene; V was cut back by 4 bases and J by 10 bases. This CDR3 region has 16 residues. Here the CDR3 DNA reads TGTGCCAGCAGTGGCATGGGACAGGGGTTGGAGTCACCCCTCCACTTT. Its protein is CASSGMGQGLESPLHF.

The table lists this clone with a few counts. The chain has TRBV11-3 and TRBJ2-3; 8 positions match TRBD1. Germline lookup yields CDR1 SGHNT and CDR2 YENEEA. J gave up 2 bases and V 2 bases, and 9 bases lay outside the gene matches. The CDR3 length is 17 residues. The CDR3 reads CASSLQTGTGHTDTQYF. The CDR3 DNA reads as TGTGCCAGCAGCTTACAGACCGGGACAGGCCACACAGATACGCAGTATTTT.

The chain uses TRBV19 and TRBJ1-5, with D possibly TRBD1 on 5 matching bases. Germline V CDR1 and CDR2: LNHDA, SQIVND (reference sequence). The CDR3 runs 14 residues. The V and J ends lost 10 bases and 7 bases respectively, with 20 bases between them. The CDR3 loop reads CATLSIGEGQPQHF. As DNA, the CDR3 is TGTGCCACGCTATCGATAGGGGAAGGCCAGCCCCAGCATTTT.

The CDR3: CATGPGIGTRNNEQFF. Written as DNA, the CDR3 is TGTGCCACGGGGCCAGGAATCGGGACTCGAAACAATGAGCAGTTCTTC. The chain uses TRBV28 and TRBJ2-1, with TRBD2 as a possible D gene (6 bases). The V end was cut by 10 bases, the J end by 5 bases, with 24 bases between. Per the germline V gene, CDR1 is MDHEN and CDR2 is SYDVKM. The CDR3 extends over 16 amino acids.

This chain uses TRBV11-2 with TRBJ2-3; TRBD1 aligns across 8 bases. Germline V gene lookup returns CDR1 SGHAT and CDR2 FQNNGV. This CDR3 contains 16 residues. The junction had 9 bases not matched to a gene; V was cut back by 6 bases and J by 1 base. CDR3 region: CASSHSPGQGTDTQYF. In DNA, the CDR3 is TGTGCCAGCAGTCATTCGCCGGGACAGGGCACAGATACGCAGTATTTT.

This CDR3 reads CASSDKAGTQVRTQYF. In DNA form, the CDR3 reads TGTGCCAGCAGCGATAAAGCCGGGACTCAGGTCAGGACCCAGTACTTC. V usage is TRBV7-9 and J usage is TRBJ2-5; D is possibly TRBD2 (6 bases). Trimming cost V 5 bases and J 7 bases, with 23 bases left between them. This CDR3 is 16 amino acids long. Germline CDR1 is SEHNR and CDR2 is FQNEAQ (reference sequence).

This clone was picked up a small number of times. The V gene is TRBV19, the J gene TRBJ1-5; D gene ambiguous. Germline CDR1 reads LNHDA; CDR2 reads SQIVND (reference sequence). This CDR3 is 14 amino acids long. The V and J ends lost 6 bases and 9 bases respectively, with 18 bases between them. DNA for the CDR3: TGTGCCAGTAGGGAGTCTGATGTTGCCGGGCCCCAGCATTTT. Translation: CASRESDVAGPQHF.

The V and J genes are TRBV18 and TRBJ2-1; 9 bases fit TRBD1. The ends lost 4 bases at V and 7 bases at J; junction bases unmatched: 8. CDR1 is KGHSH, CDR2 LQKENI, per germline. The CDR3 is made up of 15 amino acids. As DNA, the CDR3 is TGTGCCAGCTCACAATCTACAGGGGGCAGGAATGAGCAGTTCTTC. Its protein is CASSQSTGGRNEQFF.

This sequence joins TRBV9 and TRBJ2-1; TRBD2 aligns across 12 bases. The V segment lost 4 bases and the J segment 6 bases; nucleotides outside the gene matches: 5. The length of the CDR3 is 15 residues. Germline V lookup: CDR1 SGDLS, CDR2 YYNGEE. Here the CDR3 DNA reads TGTGCCAGCAGCCTCACTAGCGGGGGGCTCAATGAGCAGTTCTTC. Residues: CASSLTSGGLNEQFF.

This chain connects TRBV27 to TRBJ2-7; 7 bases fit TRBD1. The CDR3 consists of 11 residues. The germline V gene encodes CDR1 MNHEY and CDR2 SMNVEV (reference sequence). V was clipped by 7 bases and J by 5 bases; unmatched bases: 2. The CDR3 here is CASTQGDEQYF. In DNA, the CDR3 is TGTGCCAGCACCCAGGGGGACGAGCAGTACTTC.

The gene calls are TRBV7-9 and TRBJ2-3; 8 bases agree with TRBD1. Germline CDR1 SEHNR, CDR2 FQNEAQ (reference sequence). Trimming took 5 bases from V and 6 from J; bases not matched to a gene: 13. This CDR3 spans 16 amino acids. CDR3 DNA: TGTGCCAGCAGCCCAGCCCCGGGACAGGTTGGGGATACGCAGTATTTT. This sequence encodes CASSPAPGQVGDTQYF. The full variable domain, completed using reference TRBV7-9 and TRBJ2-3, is DTGVSQNPRHKITKRGQNVTFRCDPISEHNRLYWYRQTLGQGPEFLTYFQNEAQLEKSRLLSDRFSAERPKGSFSTLEIQRTEQGDSAMYLCASSPAPGQVGDTQYFGPGTRLTVL.